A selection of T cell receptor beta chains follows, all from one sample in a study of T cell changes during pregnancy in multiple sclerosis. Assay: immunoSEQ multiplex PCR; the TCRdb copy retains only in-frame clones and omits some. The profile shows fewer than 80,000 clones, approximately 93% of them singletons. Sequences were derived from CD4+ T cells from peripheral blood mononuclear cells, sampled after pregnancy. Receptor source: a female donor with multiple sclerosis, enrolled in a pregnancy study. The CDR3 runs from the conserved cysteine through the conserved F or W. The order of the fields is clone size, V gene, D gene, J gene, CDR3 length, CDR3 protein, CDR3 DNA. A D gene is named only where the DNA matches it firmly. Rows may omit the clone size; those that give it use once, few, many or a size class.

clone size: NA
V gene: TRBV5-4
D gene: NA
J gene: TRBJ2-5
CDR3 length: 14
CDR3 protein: CASSLEAAGETQYF
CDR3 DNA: TGTGCCAGCAGCTTGGAGGCAGCGGGAGAGACCCAGTACTTC

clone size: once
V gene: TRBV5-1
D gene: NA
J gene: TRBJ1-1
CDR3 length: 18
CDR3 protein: CASSLGDSRLKRITEAFF
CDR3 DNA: TGCGCCAGCAGCTTGGGAGACAGCCGCCTAAAGAGGATCACTGAAGCTTTCTTT

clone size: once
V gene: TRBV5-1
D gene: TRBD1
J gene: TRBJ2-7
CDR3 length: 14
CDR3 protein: CASRLGTGGGEQYF
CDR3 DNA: TGCGCCAGCAGGTTGGGGACAGGGGGCGGCGAGCAGTACTTC

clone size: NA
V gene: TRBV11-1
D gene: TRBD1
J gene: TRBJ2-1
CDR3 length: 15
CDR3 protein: CASSSGQGSYNEQFF
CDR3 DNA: TGTGCCAGCAGTTCCGGACAGGGCTCCTACAATGAGCAGTTCTTC

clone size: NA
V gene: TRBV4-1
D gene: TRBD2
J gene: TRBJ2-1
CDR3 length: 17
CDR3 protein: CASSQKLLAGDYNEQFF
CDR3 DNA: TGCGCCAGCAGCCAAAAGCTACTAGCGGGAGACTACAATGAGCAGTTCTTC

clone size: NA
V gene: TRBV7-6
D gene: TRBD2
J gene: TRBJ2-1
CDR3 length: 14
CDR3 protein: CASSPRTSGNEQFF
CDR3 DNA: TGTGCCAGCAGCCCCCGGACTAGCGGCAATGAGCAGTTCTTC

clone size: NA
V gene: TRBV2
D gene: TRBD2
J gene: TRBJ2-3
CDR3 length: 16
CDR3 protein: CASSDFLAGGPLKQYF
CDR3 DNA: TGTGCCAGCAGTGACTTCCTAGCGGGAGGGCCGTTGAAGCAGTATTTT

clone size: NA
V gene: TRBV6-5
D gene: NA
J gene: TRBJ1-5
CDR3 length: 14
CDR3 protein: CASSYSTWDQPQHF
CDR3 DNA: TGTGCCAGCAGTTACTCGACTTGGGATCAGCCCCAGCATTTT

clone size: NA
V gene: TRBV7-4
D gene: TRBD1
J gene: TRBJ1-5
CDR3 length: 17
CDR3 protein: CASSVRTGGGGNQPQHF
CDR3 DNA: TGTGCCAGCAGCGTCAGGACAGGGGGCGGCGGCAATCAGCCCCAGCATTTT

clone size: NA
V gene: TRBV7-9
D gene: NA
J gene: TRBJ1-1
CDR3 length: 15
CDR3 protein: CASSNRRTAFTEAFF
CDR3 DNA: TGTGCCAGCAGCAATAGGAGGACGGCCTTCACTGAAGCTTTCTTT

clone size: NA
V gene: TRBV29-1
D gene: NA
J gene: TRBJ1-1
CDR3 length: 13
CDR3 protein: CSARLTMNTEAFF
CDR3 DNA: TGCAGCGCCAGACTTACTATGAACACTGAAGCTTTCTTT

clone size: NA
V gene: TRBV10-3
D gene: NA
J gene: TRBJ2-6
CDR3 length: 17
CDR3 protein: CAISDGQPSSGANVLTF
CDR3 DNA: TGTGCCATCAGTGACGGACAGCCGAGCTCTGGGGCCAACGTCCTGACTTTC

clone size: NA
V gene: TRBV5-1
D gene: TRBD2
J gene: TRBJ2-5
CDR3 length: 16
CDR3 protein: CASSFRLAGGQETQYF
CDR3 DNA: TGCGCCAGCAGCTTCCGGTTGGCGGGAGGTCAGGAGACCCAGTACTTC

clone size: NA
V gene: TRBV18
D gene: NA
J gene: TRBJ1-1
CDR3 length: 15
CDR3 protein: CASSPPARRSAEAFF
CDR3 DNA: TGTGCCAGCTCACCACCGGCACGACGTAGCGCTGAAGCTTTCTTT

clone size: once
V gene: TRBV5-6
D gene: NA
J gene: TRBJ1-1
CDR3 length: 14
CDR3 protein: CASRTGPLNTEAFF
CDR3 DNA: TGTGCCAGCAGGACAGGACCGCTGAACACTGAAGCTTTCTTT

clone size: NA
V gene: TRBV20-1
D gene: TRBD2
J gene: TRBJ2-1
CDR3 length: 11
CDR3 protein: CSGSGGGEQFF
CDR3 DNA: TGCAGTGGGTCGGGAGGTGGTGAGCAGTTCTTC

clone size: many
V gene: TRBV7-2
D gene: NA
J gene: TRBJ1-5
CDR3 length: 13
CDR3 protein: CASSQRGGQPQHF
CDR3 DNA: TGTGCCAGCAGTCAGAGGGGAGGACAGCCCCAGCATTTT

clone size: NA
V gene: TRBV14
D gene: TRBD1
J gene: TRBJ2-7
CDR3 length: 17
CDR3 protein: CASSETISGTGFYEQYF
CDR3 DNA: TGTGCCAGCAGCGAGACCATTTCCGGGACAGGGTTCTACGAGCAGTACTTC

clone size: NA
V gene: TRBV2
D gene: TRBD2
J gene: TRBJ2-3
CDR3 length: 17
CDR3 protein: CASKRTSGSTGTDTQYF
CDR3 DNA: TGTGCCAGCAAACGGACTAGCGGGAGCACTGGGACAGATACGCAGTATTTT

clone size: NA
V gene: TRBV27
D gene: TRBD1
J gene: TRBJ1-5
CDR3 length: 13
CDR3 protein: CASRQGTSQPQHF
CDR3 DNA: TGTGCCAGCAGACAGGGGACCTCTCAGCCCCAGCATTTT

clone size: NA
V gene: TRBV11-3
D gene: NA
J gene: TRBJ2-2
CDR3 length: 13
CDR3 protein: CASSPGSTGELFF
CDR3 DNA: TGTGCCAGCAGTCCAGGTTCCACCGGGGAGCTGTTTTTT

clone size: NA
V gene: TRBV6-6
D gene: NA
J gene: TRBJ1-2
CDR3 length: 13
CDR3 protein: CASREGGNYGYTF
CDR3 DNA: TGTGCCAGCAGGGAGGGCGGTAACTATGGCTACACCTTC

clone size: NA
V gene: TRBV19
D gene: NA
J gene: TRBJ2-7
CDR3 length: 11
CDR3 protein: CASSREDEQYF
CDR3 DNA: TGTGCCAGTAGCAGGGAAGACGAGCAGTACTTC

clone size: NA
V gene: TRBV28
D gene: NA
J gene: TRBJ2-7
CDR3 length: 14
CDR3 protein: CASSGQGLLYEQYF
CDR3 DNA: TGTGCCAGCAGCGGCCAGGGGCTCCTCTACGAGCAGTACTTC